This is a list of T cell receptor beta chains from one sample in a study of T cells in localized non-small cell lung cancer. Generated by immunoSEQ multiplex PCR, the TCRdb table keeps only in-frame clones and is missing some. The repertoire holds roughly 50,000 clones, about 85% seen once, with 15% to 20% in the top ten. The input for sequencing was peripheral blood, taken before any cancer treatment. These receptors originate from a female donor older than 55 with stage II squamous cell lung carcinoma. CDR3s include the opening cysteine and the closing phenylalanine or tryptophan. The D gene is left open where the match is weak. For some rows the clone size is stated as once, few or many, or as a class when expanded; others skip it.

d_gene: .
abundance: once
v_gene: TRBV19
CDR3aa: CASSIGNFRRADTQYF

d_gene: .
abundance: .
v_gene: TRBV4-3
CDR3aa: CASSQDYPRQVAGYTF

d_gene: TRBD1
abundance: .
v_gene: TRBV7-9
CDR3aa: CASSKRQGASNQPQHF

d_gene: TRBD2
abundance: once
v_gene: TRBV2
CDR3aa: CASIPTSGGRGTQYF

d_gene: .
abundance: .
v_gene: TRBV6-6
CDR3aa: CASSYSSQGVQPQHF

d_gene: .
abundance: .
v_gene: TRBV14
CDR3aa: CASSQGQALGQYF

d_gene: TRBD1
abundance: .
v_gene: TRBV5-5
CDR3aa: CASSSEQGYYGYTF

d_gene: .
abundance: .
v_gene: TRBV2
CDR3aa: CASSPQGGARNEQFF

d_gene: TRBD1
abundance: .
v_gene: TRBV4-1
CDR3aa: CASSQEMGQGSDTQYF

d_gene: TRBD1
abundance: .
v_gene: TRBV13
CDR3aa: CASSLTGQGVGTGELFF

d_gene: .
abundance: few
v_gene: TRBV5-6
CDR3aa: CASSSGIPTEAFF

d_gene: .
abundance: .
v_gene: TRBV9
CDR3aa: CASSANQETQYF

d_gene: .
abundance: once
v_gene: TRBV11-3
CDR3aa: CASSLDLGPNTGELFF

d_gene: TRBD2
abundance: .
v_gene: TRBV18
CDR3aa: CASSQDQGGGYNEQFF

d_gene: TRBD1
abundance: .
v_gene: TRBV6-6
CDR3aa: CASSSGTGGTYEQYF

d_gene: .
abundance: .
v_gene: TRBV5-1
CDR3aa: CASSQDLGGPYEQYF

d_gene: .
abundance: .
v_gene: TRBV6-5
CDR3aa: CASSYSGAYGYTF

d_gene: .
abundance: .
v_gene: TRBV6-6
CDR3aa: CASSYSQDNQQYF

d_gene: .
abundance: .
v_gene: TRBV6-5
CDR3aa: CASSPGSQVTGELFF

d_gene: .
abundance: .
v_gene: TRBV2
CDR3aa: CASSRLVTSTDTQYF

d_gene: .
abundance: .
v_gene: TRBV7-7
CDR3aa: CASSSTLVGELFF

d_gene: TRBD1
abundance: .
v_gene: TRBV29-1
CDR3aa: CSVGLQGGASGNTIYF

d_gene: .
abundance: once
v_gene: TRBV5-1
CDR3aa: CASNLAGSGTGELFF

d_gene: .
abundance: .
v_gene: TRBV19
CDR3aa: CASSRSSLSHADTQYF

d_gene: TRBD1
abundance: .
v_gene: TRBV7-9
CDR3aa: CASSLPGQGVNEQFF

d_gene: .
abundance: once
v_gene: TRBV18
CDR3aa: CASSPPATQETQYF

d_gene: .
abundance: .
v_gene: TRBV18
CDR3aa: CASSPGLNTEAFF

d_gene: .
abundance: few
v_gene: TRBV7-3
CDR3aa: CASSLTEGNSPLHF

d_gene: TRBD1
abundance: .
v_gene: TRBV2
CDR3aa: CASRRTGTGIDTQYF

d_gene: TRBD2
abundance: .
v_gene: TRBV9
CDR3aa: CASSVKAGGYNEQFF

d_gene: .
abundance: .
v_gene: TRBV7-8
CDR3aa: CASSLGQGSNTGELFF

d_gene: .
abundance: .
v_gene: TRBV13
CDR3aa: CASSPPIDYRKIGGYTF

d_gene: .
abundance: .
v_gene: TRBV7-2
CDR3aa: CASSLIPLGRGETQYF

d_gene: TRBD1
abundance: .
v_gene: TRBV5-8
CDR3aa: CASSEDRGRNGYTF

d_gene: .
abundance: .
v_gene: TRBV30
CDR3aa: CAWSAKGRGLGGFF

d_gene: .
abundance: .
v_gene: TRBV7-3
CDR3aa: CASSLNFAGLNEQFF

d_gene: .
abundance: few
v_gene: TRBV29-1
CDR3aa: CSDDSEAFF

d_gene: .
abundance: .
v_gene: TRBV19
CDR3aa: CASSLGPTPQETQYF

d_gene: TRBD2
abundance: .
v_gene: TRBV9
CDR3aa: CASSPRLAGDRRDTQYF

d_gene: .
abundance: once
v_gene: TRBV20-1
CDR3aa: CSARGGERYTF